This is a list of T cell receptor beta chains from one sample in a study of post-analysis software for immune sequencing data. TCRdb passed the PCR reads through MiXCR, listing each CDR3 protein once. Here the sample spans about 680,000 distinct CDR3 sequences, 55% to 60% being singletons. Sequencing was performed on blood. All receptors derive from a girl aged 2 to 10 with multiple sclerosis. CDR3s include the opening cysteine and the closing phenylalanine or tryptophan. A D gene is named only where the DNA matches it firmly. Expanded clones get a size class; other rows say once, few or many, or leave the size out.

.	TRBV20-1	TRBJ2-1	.	CSARDPGDLTNEQFF	TGCAGTGCTAGAGATCCGGGGGACCTAACGAATGAGCAGTTCTTC
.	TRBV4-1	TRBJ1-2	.	CASSQEGQGHYGYTF	TGCGCCAGCAGCCAAGAAGGGCAGGGCCACTATGGCTACACCTTC
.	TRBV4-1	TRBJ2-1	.	CASSQLQRTDYNEQFF	TGCGCCAGCAGCCAATTGCAGAGGACGGATTACAATGAGCAGTTCTTC
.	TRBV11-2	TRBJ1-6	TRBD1	CASSLEQGVSPLHF	TGTGCCAGCAGCTTAGAACAGGGGGTCTCACCCCTCCACTTT
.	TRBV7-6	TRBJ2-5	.	CASESGEGRTQETQYF	TGTGCCAGCGAGAGCGGAGAGGGCAGGACCCAAGAGACCCAGTACTTC
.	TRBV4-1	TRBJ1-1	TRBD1	CASSQGQTGKEAFF	TGCGCCAGCAGCCAAGGCCAGACAGGGAAAGAAGCTTTCTTT
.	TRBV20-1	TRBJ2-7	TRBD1	CSALPWDSPIYEQYF	TGCAGTGCGCTGCCTTGGGACAGCCCGATCTACGAGCAGTACTTC
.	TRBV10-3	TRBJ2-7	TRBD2	CAISAGGGYYEQYF	TGTGCCATCAGTGCGGGCGGGGGGTACTACGAGCAGTACTTC
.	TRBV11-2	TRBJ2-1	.	CASSSLPGLRFF	TGTGCCAGCAGCTCCTTACCCGGGTTGCGGTTCTTC
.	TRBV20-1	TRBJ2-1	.	CSARDLVRVDEQFF	TGCAGTGCTAGAGATCTGGTAAGGGTCGATGAGCAGTTCTTC
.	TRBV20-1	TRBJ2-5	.	CSATGVETQYF	TGCAGTGCGACGGGGGTAGAGACCCAGTACTTC
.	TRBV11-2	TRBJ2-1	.	CASDQGYNERFF	TGTGCCAGCGACCAGGGGTACAATGAGCGGTTCTTC
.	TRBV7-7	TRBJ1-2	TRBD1	CASSPLTGVDYGYTF	TGTGCTAGCAGCCCGTTGACAGGGGTCGACTATGGCTACACCTTC
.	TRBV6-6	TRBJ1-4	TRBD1	CASTSDRAGEKLFF	TGTGCCAGCACCTCCGACAGGGCGGGAGAAAAACTGTTTTTT
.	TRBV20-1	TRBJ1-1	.	CSASRRVGNTEAFF	TGCAGTGCTAGTAGGCGGGTTGGAAACACTGAAGCTTTCTTT
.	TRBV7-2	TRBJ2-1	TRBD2	CASSFSGGSNNEQFF	TGTGCCAGCAGCTTTAGCGGGGGGTCAAACAATGAGCAGTTCTTC
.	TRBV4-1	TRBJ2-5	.	CASSQDQGREKQYF	TGCGCCAGCAGCCAAGACCAGGGGCGGGAGAAGCAGTACTTC
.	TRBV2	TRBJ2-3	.	CASREDRSDTQYF	TGTGCCAGCAGGGAGGACCGCTCAGATACGCAGTATTTT
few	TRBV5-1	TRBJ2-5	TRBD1	CASSLGQGAPEQYF	TGCGCCAGCAGCTTGGGACAGGGGGCGCCTGAGCAGTACTTC
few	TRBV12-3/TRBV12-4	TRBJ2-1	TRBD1	CASSRDRIFSYNEQFF	TGTGCCAGCAGTAGGGACAGGATTTTTTCCTACAATGAGCAGTTCTTC
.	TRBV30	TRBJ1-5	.	CAWSEDTNQPQHF	TGTGCCTGGAGTGAAGACACAAATCAGCCCCAGCATTTT
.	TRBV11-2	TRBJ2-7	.	CASSWTDLNYEQYF	TGTGCCAGCAGCTGGACGGACCTGAACTACGAGCAGTACTTC
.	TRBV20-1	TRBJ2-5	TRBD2	CSAQRTSGLQETQYF	TGCAGTGCCCAGAGGACTAGCGGGCTACAAGAGACCCAGTACTTC
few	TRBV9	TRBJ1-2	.	CASSSWAGASYGYTF	TGTGCCAGCAGCTCCTGGGCAGGCGCAAGCTATGGCTACACCTTC
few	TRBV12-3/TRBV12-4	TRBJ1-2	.	CASTLGGLGYTF	TGTGCCAGCACCCTGGGGGGGCTGGGCTACACCTTC
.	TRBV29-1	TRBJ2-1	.	CSVPPSDTSYNVQFF	TGTAGCGTTCCACCATCGGACACCTCCTACAATGTGCAGTTCTTC
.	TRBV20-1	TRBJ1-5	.	CSATTVGSNQPQHF	TGCAGTGCCACCACAGTGGGCAGCAATCAGCCCCAGCATTTT
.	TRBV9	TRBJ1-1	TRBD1	CASSVQGAGNTEAFF	TGTGCCAGCAGCGTCCAGGGGGCAGGGAACACTGAAGCTTTCTTT
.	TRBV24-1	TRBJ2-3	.	CATSDPQGMQYF	TGTGCCACCAGTGATCCGCAGGGGATGCAGTATTTT
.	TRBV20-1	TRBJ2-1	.	CSALNLYEQFF	TGCAGTGCTCTAAACTTGTACGAGCAGTTCTTC
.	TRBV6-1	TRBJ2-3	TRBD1	CASSRTGGASSTDTQYF	TGTGCCAGCAGCCGGACAGGGGGGGCCAGTAGCACAGATACGCAGTATTTT
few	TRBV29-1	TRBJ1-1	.	CSVGLGRLNTEAFF	TGCAGCGTTGGTTTGGGCAGACTCAACACTGAAGCTTTCTTT
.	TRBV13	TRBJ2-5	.	CASSAVGPRETQYF	TGTGCCAGCAGCGCCGTGGGCCCAAGGGAGACCCAGTACTTC
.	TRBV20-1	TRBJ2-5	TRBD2	CSAAASGGNQETQYF	TGCAGTGCTGCAGCTAGCGGGGGGAACCAAGAGACCCAGTACTTC
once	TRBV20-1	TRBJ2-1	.	CSAARTAINEQFF	TGCAGTGCTGCCCGGACAGCTATCAATGAGCAGTTCTTC
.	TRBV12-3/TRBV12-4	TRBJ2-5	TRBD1	CASTPGQGAGETQYF	TGTGCCAGCACCCCGGGACAGGGGGCGGGAGAGACCCAGTACTTC
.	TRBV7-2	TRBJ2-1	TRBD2	CASSSPWGGAYNEQFF	TGTGCCAGCAGCTCCCCCTGGGGGGGAGCCTACAATGAGCAGTTCTTC
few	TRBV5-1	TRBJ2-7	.	CASSFSSAEQYF	TGCGCCAGCAGCTTTTCTAGTGCCGAGCAGTACTTC
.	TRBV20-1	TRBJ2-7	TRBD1	CSAYQGVFSYEQYF	TGCAGTGCTTATCAGGGGGTATTCTCCTACGAGCAGTACTTC
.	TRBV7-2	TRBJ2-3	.	CASSSGSGRNTDTQYF	TGTGCCAGCAGCTCCGGAAGCGGAAGAAACACAGATACGCAGTATTTT
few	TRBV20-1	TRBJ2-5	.	CSARGKRGRQETQYF	TGCAGTGCTAGAGGGAAACGGGGGAGACAAGAGACCCAGTACTTC
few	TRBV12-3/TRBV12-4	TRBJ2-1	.	CASTDRDNEQFF	TGTGCCAGCACCGACAGAGACAATGAGCAGTTCTTC
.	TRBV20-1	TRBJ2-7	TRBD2	CSAPHQTSGSGEQYF	TGCAGTGCCCCACACCAGACTAGCGGGAGTGGCGAGCAGTACTTC